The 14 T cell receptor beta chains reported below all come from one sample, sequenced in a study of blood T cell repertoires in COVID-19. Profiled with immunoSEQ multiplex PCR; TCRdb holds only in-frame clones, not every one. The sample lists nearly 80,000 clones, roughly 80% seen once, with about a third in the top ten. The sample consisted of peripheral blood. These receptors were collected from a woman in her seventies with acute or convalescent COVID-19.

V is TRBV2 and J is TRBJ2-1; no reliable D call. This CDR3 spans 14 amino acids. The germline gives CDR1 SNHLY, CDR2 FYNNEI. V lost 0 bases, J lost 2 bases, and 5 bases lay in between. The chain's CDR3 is CASSEAETYNEQFF. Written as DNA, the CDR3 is TGTGCCAGCAGTGAAGCGGAGACCTACAATGAGCAGTTCTTC.

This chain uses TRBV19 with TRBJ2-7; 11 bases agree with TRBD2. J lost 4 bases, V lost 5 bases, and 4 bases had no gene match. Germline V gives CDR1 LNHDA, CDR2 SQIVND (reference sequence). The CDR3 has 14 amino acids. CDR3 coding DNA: TGTGCCAGTAGTCCCGGACTAGCGGGTTACGAGCAGTACTTC. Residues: CASSPGLAGYEQYF.

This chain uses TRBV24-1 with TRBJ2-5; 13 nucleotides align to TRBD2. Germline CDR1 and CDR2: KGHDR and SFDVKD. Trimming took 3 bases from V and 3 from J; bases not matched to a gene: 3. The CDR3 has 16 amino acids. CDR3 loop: CATSDPGLAGEETQYF. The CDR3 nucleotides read TGTGCCACCAGTGATCCCGGACTAGCGGGAGAAGAGACCCAGTACTTC.

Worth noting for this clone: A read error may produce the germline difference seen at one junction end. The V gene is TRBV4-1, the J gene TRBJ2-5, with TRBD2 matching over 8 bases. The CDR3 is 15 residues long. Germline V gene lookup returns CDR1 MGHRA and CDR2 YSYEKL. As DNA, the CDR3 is TGCGCCAGCAGCCCTCTCCCGGGGGGGCAAGAGATCCAGTACTTC. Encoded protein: CASSPLPGGQEIQYF.

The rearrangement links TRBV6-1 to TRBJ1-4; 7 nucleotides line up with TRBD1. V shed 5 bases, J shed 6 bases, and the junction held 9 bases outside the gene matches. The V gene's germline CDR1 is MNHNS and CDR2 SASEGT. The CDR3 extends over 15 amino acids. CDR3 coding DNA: TGTGCCAGCAGTAAAAACAGGGGTGAGGATGAAAAACTGTTTTTT. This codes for CASSKNRGEDEKLFF.

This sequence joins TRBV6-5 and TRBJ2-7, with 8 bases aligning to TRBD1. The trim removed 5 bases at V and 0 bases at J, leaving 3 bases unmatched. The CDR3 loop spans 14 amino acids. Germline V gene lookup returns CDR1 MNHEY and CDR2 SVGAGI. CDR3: CASSTGGSSYEQYF. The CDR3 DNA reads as TGTGCCAGCAGTACAGGGGGTAGCTCCTACGAGCAGTACTTC.

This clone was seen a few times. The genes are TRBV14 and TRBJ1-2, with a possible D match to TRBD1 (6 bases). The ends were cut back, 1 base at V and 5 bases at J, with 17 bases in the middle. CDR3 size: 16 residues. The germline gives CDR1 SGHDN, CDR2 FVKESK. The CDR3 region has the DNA TGTGCCAGCAGCCAAGGGATACAGGGCGCCATATATGGCTACACCTTC. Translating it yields CASSQGIQGAIYGYTF.

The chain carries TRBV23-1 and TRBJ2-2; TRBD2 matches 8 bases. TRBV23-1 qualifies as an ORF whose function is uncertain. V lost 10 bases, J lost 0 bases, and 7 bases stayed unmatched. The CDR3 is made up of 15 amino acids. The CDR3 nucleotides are TGCGCCAAACCACGGCGGGGGGCGAACACCGGGGAGCTGTTTTTT. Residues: CAKPRRGANTGELFF.

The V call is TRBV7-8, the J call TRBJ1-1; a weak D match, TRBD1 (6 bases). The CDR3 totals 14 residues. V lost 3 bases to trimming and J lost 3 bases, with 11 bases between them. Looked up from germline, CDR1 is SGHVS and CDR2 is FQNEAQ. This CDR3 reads CASSFRRTDTEAFF. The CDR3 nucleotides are TGTGCCAGCAGCTTCCGCCGGACAGACACTGAAGCTTTCTTT.

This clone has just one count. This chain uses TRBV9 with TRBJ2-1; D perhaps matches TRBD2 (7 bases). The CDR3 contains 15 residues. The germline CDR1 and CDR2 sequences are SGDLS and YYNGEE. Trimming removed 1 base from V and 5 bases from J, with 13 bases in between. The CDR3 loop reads CASSVSRGAHNEQFF. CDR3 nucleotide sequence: TGTGCCAGCAGCGTAAGTCGGGGGGCCCACAATGAGCAGTTCTTC.

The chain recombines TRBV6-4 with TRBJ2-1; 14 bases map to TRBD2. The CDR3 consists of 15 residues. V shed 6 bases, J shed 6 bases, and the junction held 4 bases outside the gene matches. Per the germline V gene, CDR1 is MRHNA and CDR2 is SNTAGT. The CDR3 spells CASRRLAGGFNEQFF. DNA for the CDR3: TGTGCCAGCAGGAGACTAGCGGGAGGGTTCAATGAGCAGTTCTTC.

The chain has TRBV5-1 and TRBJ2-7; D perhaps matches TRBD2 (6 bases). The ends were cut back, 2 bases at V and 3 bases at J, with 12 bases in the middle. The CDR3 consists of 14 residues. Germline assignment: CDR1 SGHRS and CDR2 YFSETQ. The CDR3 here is CASSLFGGNYEQYF. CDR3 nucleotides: TGCGCCAGCAGCTTATTTGGCGGGAACTACGAGCAGTACTTC. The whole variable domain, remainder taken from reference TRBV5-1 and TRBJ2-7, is KAGVTQTPRYLIKTRGQQVTLSCSPISGHRSVSWYQQTPGQGLQFLFEYFSETQRNKGNFPGRFSGRQFSNSRSEMNVSTLELGDSALYLCASSLFGGNYEQYFGPGTRLTVT.

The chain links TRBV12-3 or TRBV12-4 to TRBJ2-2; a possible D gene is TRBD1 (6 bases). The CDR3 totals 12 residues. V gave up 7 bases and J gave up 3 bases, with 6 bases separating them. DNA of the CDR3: TGTGCCAGCACAGGGGACACCGGGGAGCTGTTTTTT. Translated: CASTGDTGELFF.

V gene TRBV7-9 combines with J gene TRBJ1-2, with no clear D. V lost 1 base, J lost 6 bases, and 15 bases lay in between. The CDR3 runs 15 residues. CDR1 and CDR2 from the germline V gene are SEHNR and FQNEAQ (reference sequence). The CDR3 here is CASSLETYRRDGYTF. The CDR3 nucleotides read TGTGCCAGCAGCTTAGAAACTTACCGCCGGGATGGCTACACCTTC.